This T cell receptor beta chain was obtained from a study of regulatory dendritic cells for organ transplantation. General study results and limits: Among resting subsets, memory CD8+ cells contained the most alloreactive clonotypes. Memory CD8+ clonal expansion seemed more limited with regulatory than mature dendritic cells.

The data were produced by immunoSEQ multiplex PCR, yet TCRdb's version contains in-frame clones alone and is incomplete. The data hold under 30,000 clones, with roughly 79% observed a single time. About this clone: The antigen is undetermined.

V lost 8 bases and J lost 5; bases outside the gene matches: 8. The length of the CDR3 is 13 residues. Germline CDR1 is MNHNS and CDR2 is SASEGT. The genes are TRBV6-1 and TRBJ1-1; TRBD1 matches 7 bases. Sequencing input: memory CD4+ T cells from blood. As to subset: CD45RO+ memory T cells. This TCR came from a human donor in good health. The CDR3 loop is CASLAGGNTEAFF. As DNA, the CDR3 is TGTGCCAGCCTGGCAGGGGGGAATACTGAAGCTTTCTTT.